These 29 T cell receptor beta chains came from one sample sequenced in a study of CD8 T cells in Susac syndrome. Random hexamers served to reverse transcribe roughly 0.45 to 1 ug RNA. TCRdb recomputed calls from the immunoSEQ multiplex PCR reads with MiXCR, one row per CDR3 protein. The sample consists of 150,000 to 200,000 distinct CDR3 sequences, roughly 95% of them appearing once. Sample: CD4+ T cells from PBMCs. These receptors all stem from a human donor with Susac syndrome.

The V and J genes are TRBV29-1 and TRBJ1-4; 12 nucleotides match TRBD1. Trimming removed 5 bases from V and 8 bases from J; junction bases left unmatched: 3. Germline CDR1 and CDR2: SQVTM and ANQGSEA. The CDR3 is 13 residues long. As DNA, the CDR3 is TGCAGCGTTTCCGGGACAGGGGGCGAAAAACTGTTTTTT. Protein: CSVSGTGGEKLFF. Combining the CDR3 with reference TRBV29-1 and TRBJ1-4 gives the whole variable domain SAVISQKPSRDICQRGTSLTIQCQVDSQVTMMFWYRQQPGQSLTLIATANQGSEATYESGFVIDKFPISRPNLTFSTLTVSNMSPEDSSIYLCSVSGTGGEKLFFGSGTQLSVL.

The CDR3 sequence: CSASPPIGGETQYF. The CDR3 DNA reads as TGCAGTGCTAGTCCCCCAATCGGCGGGGAGACCCAGTACTTC. The J gene is TRBJ2-5, the V gene TRBV20-1; possibly TRBD2 for D (5 bases). This CDR3 contains 14 residues. Trimming shortened V by 3 bases and J by 5 bases, and 16 bases separated the two germline ends. Germline CDR1 is DFQATT and CDR2 is SNEGSKA (reference sequence).

The chain recombines TRBV27 with TRBJ2-1; D is ambiguous. CDR1 MNHEY and CDR2 SMNVEV come from the germline V gene (reference sequence). CDR3 length: 16 amino acids. Trimming stripped 4 bases from V and 0 bases from J, with 13 bases between. Here the CDR3 DNA reads TGTGCCAGCAGTTCACGCAGCCTAGGCTCCTACAATGAGCAGTTCTTC. Translated: CASSSRSLGSYNEQFF.

This chain joins TRBV7-8 and TRBJ2-5, with D possibly matching TRBD2 (5 bases). The germline V gene has CDR1 SGHVS and CDR2 FQNEAQ. The CDR3 is 17 residues long. The V end was cut by 2 bases, the J end by 3 bases, with 19 bases between. CDR3 DNA: TGTGCCAGCAGCTTAACACTGGGAACGGGAAGTAAAGAGACCCAGTACTTC. Its translation: CASSLTLGTGSKETQYF.

J is TRBJ1-1 and V is TRBV6-6; D gene ambiguous. The germline CDR1 and CDR2 sequences are MNHNY and SVGAGI (reference sequence). CDR3 length: 13 amino acids. Trimming took 6 bases from V and 6 from J, leaving 14 bases between them. CDR3 in DNA: TGTGCCAGCAGCCTAAAGTCGGGAGCTGAAGCTTTCTTT. It specifies CASSLKSGAEAFF.

The chain uses TRBV7-2 and TRBJ2-6; D is undetermined. Germline CDR1 is SGHTA and CDR2 is FQGNSA. The V gene lost 5 bases and the J gene lost 0 bases, with 8 bases spanning the gap. The CDR3 is 15 amino acids. The CDR3 DNA follows: TGTGCCAGCAGCCCCTCCCACTCTGGGGCCAACGTCCTGACTTTC. Amino acid sequence: CASSPSHSGANVLTF.

The rearrangement links TRBV6-5 to TRBJ1-2, with 9 nucleotides matching TRBD1. The length of the CDR3 is 15 residues. Per germline, CDR1 MNHEY and CDR2 SVGAGI. V gave up 6 bases and J gave up 8 bases; unmatched junction bases: 13. The DNA of the CDR3 is TGTGCCAGCAGCAGGGGACAGGGCGTTCAAGGCGGCTACACCTTC. Amino acids: CASSRGQGVQGGYTF.

The rearrangement uses TRBV12-3 or TRBV12-4 and TRBJ2-1, with D hard to call. Trimming removed 4 bases at V and 6 bases at J, with 16 bases between. CDR3 length: 15 residues. The CDR3 DNA follows: TGTGCCAGCAGTTCCGTAAGGTGGGCCGGCAATGAGCAGTTCTTC. This sequence encodes CASSSVRWAGNEQFF.

CDR3 sequence reads: CASSSPHRAKDEQYF. The DNA of the CDR3 is TGTGCCAGCAGTTCCCCCCACCGGGCGAAGGACGAGCAGTACTTC. The J gene is TRBJ2-7, the V gene TRBV27, with D uncertain. V was clipped by 4 bases and J by 5 bases, with 18 bases between them. The CDR3 has 15 amino acids. Germline assignment: CDR1 MNHEY and CDR2 SMNVEV (reference sequence).

The chain carries TRBV30 and TRBJ1-5, with TRBD1 as a possible D gene (5 bases). This CDR3 spans 11 amino acids. Trimming pared 1 base from V and 8 bases from J, leaving 6 bases between. Per the germline V gene, CDR1 is GTSNPN and CDR2 is SVGIG (reference sequence). In nucleotides, the CDR3 is TGTGCCTGGAGTGCGGGGGAGCCCCAGCATTTT. It translates to CAWSAGEPQHF.

The chain combines TRBV6-2 or TRBV6-3 with TRBJ1-5, with 7 bases lining up with TRBD1. The CDR3 consists of 12 residues. Germline-derived CDR1 and CDR2 are MNHEY and SVGEGT. J was trimmed by 9 bases and V by 5 bases; bases with no gene match: 4. The CDR3 coding sequence is TGTGCCAGCAGTAAAAGACAGGGGCCCCAGCATTTT. It encodes CASSKRQGPQHF.

V usage is TRBV30 and J usage is TRBJ2-7, with D possibly being TRBD2 (6 bases). Germline V CDR1 and CDR2: GTSNPN, SVGIG (reference sequence). The CDR3 is made up of 13 amino acids. V was pared by 5 bases and J by 0 bases, with 11 bases between. DNA for the CDR3: TGTGCCTGGGGGACTGGATACTCCTACGAGCAGTACTTC. It specifies CAWGTGYSYEQYF.

The chain combines TRBV7-2 with TRBJ2-7; D gene uncertain. The CDR3 spans 14 residues. V was pared by 1 base and J by 4 bases, with 11 bases between. Germline values: CDR1 SGHTA, CDR2 FQGNSA. CDR3 amino acids: CASSLGAMLYEQYF. The CDR3 DNA is TGTGCCAGCAGCTTAGGTGCCATGCTTTACGAGCAGTACTTC.

The V gene is TRBV5-1, the J gene TRBJ2-5, with 9 bases that match TRBD2. V lost 3 bases to trimming and J lost 6 bases; unmatched junction nucleotides: 12. The CDR3 consists of 16 residues. Germline lookup yields CDR1 SGHRS and CDR2 YFSETQ. The CDR3 protein is CASSSFGGGAGKTQYF. CDR3 nucleotide sequence: TGCGCCAGCAGCTCGTTCGGCGGGGGGGCAGGAAAGACCCAGTACTTC.

The chain joins TRBV29-1 to TRBJ2-3; D not certain. Looked up from germline, CDR1 is SQVTM and CDR2 is ANQGSEA. Trimming removed 6 bases at V and 4 bases at J, with 20 bases between. This CDR3 comprises 15 residues. In DNA, the CDR3 is TGCAGCGTCGCCCTAGTTGATCCTAACTCAGATACGCAGTATTTT. This gives the protein CSVALVDPNSDTQYF.

The chain employs TRBV12-3 or TRBV12-4 and TRBJ2-7; TRBD2 aligns across 11 bases. The CDR3 loop spans 18 amino acids. Trimming at V came to 2 bases and at J to 4 bases, leaving 13 bases not matched to a gene. CDR3 sequence (DNA): TGTGCCAGCAGTTTAATCTACAGACTAGCGGGGAACCATTACGAGCAGTACTTC. The encoded protein is CASSLIYRLAGNHYEQYF.

The V and J genes are TRBV7-9 and TRBJ2-7; D might be TRBD1 (6 bases). The CDR3 spans 12 residues. Germline V gives CDR1 SEHNR, CDR2 FQNEAQ (reference sequence). CDR3 amino acids: CASRGNLYEQYF. The CDR3 DNA follows: TGTGCGTCTAGGGGGAACCTCTACGAGCAGTACTTC.

The sample holds one count of this clonotype. The DNA for the CDR3 is TGCAGCGCCACGGACGGTAACTATGGCTACACCTTC. It encodes CSATDGNYGYTF. The chain joins TRBV29-1 to TRBJ1-2; D is undetermined. Deletions cut 7 bases from V and 1 base from J, with 10 bases between. The germline CDR1 and CDR2 sequences are SQVTM and ANQGSEA. The CDR3 is 12 amino acids.

J is TRBJ2-3 and V is TRBV29-1; 8 bases fit TRBD1. This CDR3 has 16 residues. Germline V gives CDR1 SQVTM, CDR2 ANQGSEA. Trimming removed 3 bases from V and 5 bases from J; junction bases left unmatched: 13. CDR3 sequence reads: CSVESPLGQGGDTQYF. CDR3 bases: TGCAGCGTTGAGTCCCCCCTAGGACAGGGTGGAGATACGCAGTATTTT.

This sequence joins TRBV20-1 and TRBJ2-5; D possibly uses TRBD1 or TRBD2 (5 bases each). The CDR3 consists of 17 residues. The ends were cut back, 0 bases at V and 1 base at J, with 18 bases in the middle. Germline values: CDR1 DFQATT, CDR2 SNEGSKA (reference sequence). CDR3 loop: CSARDTGRPRLQETQYF. DNA of the CDR3: TGCAGTGCTAGAGATACGGGACGTCCAAGACTCCAAGAGACCCAGTACTTC.

The rearrangement links TRBV11-2 to TRBJ2-1, with 9 bases matching TRBD2. The CDR3 runs to 18 residues. V was pared by 2 bases and J by 8 bases, with 16 bases of the junction left unmatched. Per the germline V gene, CDR1 is SGHAT and CDR2 is FQNNGV. The CDR3 loop reads CASSLSLSSGGGGDEQFF. The CDR3 DNA is TGTGCCAGCAGCTTAAGCCTATCGAGCGGGGGCGGGGGGGATGAGCAGTTCTTC.

Here the CDR3 reads CASSQQPGQGGNEQYF. CDR3 in DNA: TGTGCCAGCAGCCAACAACCGGGACAGGGGGGCAACGAGCAGTACTTC. The V call is TRBV14, the J call TRBJ2-7, with TRBD1 matching over 11 bases. CDR3 length: 16 residues. The germline CDR1 and CDR2 sequences are SGHDN and FVKESK. J lost 5 bases, V lost 2 bases, and 8 bases had no gene match.

The J gene is TRBJ1-5, the V gene TRBV15, with D perhaps matching TRBD1 (5 bases). The CDR3 runs 13 residues. V was pared by 8 bases and J by 3 bases, with 11 bases between. Germline CDR1 LNHNV, CDR2 YYDKDF (reference sequence). The DNA for the CDR3 is TGTGCCACCTCAGGGTTCGACAATCAGCCCCAGCATTTT. It yields the protein CATSGFDNQPQHF.

J is TRBJ1-1 and V is TRBV28; D is perhaps TRBD1 (6 bases). CDR1 and CDR2 (germline): MDHEN, SYDVKM. The CDR3 extends over 14 amino acids. The germline V and J ends were trimmed by 4 bases and 7 bases, with 16 bases remaining between them. For the CDR3, the DNA is TGTGCCAGCAGTTCACCCGGGACACGGATTGAAGCTTTCTTT. Translating gives CASSSPGTRIEAFF.

The gene calls are TRBV7-8 and TRBJ2-7, with TRBD1 identical over 7 bases. V was clipped by 6 bases and J by 5 bases; unmatched bases: 7. Per the germline V gene, CDR1 is SGHVS and CDR2 is FQNEAQ. This CDR3 is 13 amino acids long. The CDR3 loop is CASRPLQGNEQYF. The CDR3 coding sequence is TGTGCCAGCAGACCTTTACAGGGGAACGAGCAGTACTTC.

This chain joins TRBV7-9 and TRBJ1-5; no clear D. The CDR3 totals 13 residues. Per the germline V gene, CDR1 is SEHNR and CDR2 is FQNEAQ (reference sequence). The V gene lost 4 bases and the J gene lost 4 bases, with 8 bases spanning the gap. The CDR3 is CASSSSVNQPQHF. The CDR3 DNA follows: TGTGCCAGCAGCTCCAGCGTGAATCAGCCCCAGCATTTT. Filled out from reference TRBV7-9 and TRBJ1-5, the complete variable domain reads DTGVSQNPRHKITKRGQNVTFRCDPISEHNRLYWYRQTLGQGPEFLTYFQNEAQLEKSRLLSDRFSAERPKGSFSTLEIQRTEQGDSAMYLCASSSSVNQPQHFGDGTRLSIL.

The gene calls are TRBV20-1 and TRBJ2-2, with D tentatively TRBD1 (5 bases). The germline CDR1 and CDR2 sequences are DFQATT and SNEGSKA (reference sequence). This CDR3 comprises 12 residues. V was shortened by 5 bases and J by 3 bases, with 7 bases between the two germline ends. Here the CDR3 reads CSADSYTGELFF. CDR3 DNA: TGCAGTGCTGACAGTTACACCGGGGAGCTGTTTTTT.

This clonotype appeared once. The V call is TRBV9, the J call TRBJ2-3; 12 nucleotides line up with TRBD2. V lost 2 bases to trimming and J lost 2 bases; unmatched junction nucleotides: 6. Per the germline V gene, CDR1 is SGDLS and CDR2 is YYNGEE. This CDR3 spans 17 amino acids. The CDR3, as DNA: TGTGCCAGCAGCGTGGAGGCTAGCGGGGGGGACACAGATACGCAGTATTTT. It is translated as CASSVEASGGDTDTQYF. Full variable domain (rest looked up from reference TRBV9 and TRBJ2-3): DSGVTQTPKHLITATGQRVTLRCSPRSGDLSVYWYQQSLDQGLQFLIQYYNGEERAKGNILERFSAQQFPDLHSELNLSSLELGDSALYFCASSVEASGGDTDTQYFGPGTRLTVL.

The J gene is TRBJ1-1, the V gene TRBV19; D not resolved. Germline V gives CDR1 LNHDA, CDR2 SQIVND (reference sequence). This CDR3 comprises 14 residues. The V end was cut by 2 bases, the J end by 1 base, with 8 bases between. The CDR3, as DNA: TGTGCCAGTAGTATAACGGGCCGGAACACTGAAGCTTTCTTT. This translates into CASSITGRNTEAFF.